This is a list of T cell receptor beta chains from one sample in a study of T cell repertoires in cytomegalovirus infection. TCRdb called the reads again in MiXCR, with one record for every CDR3 protein. The sample has approximately 110,000 distinct CDR3 sequences; more than 30% are singletons. These receptors are not linked to any known antigen. The specimen comprised CD8+ T cells from cultured PBMCs, sampled from culture after CMV antigen stimulation. These receptors all stem from a human donor in good health (CMV status not recorded). Some clones in this sample may be carry-over from other donors' samples. The CDR3 runs from the conserved cysteine through the conserved F or W. D genes are given only for firm matches. The size field is filled for only some rows; it gives once, few, many or a size class.

V	J	size	D	DNA	CDR3
TRBV6-6	TRBJ2-2	-	-	TGTGCCGGCGGGACAGCGAACACCGGGGAGCTGTTTTTT	CAGGTANTGELFF
TRBV20-1	TRBJ1-1	-	TRBD1	TGCAGTGGAGGACAGGGGGAGACTGAAGCTCTCTTT	CSGGQGETEALF
TRBV7-6	TRBJ2-1	-	TRBD2	TGTGCCAGCAGCTTCGGGGGGGCTGGTGATGAGCAGTTCTTC	CASSFGGAGDEQFF
TRBV2	TRBJ2-3	-	-	TGTGCCAGCAAAGAGCAGGCAGATACGCAGTATTTT	CASKEQADTQYF
TRBV15	TRBJ2-5	few	-	TGTGCCACCAGCCAAACTCCGGGGTTCGGGGAGACCCAGTACTTC	CATSQTPGFGETQYF
TRBV23-1	TRBJ2-1	few	TRBD1	TGCGCCAGCAGTCAATCCCCGGGACAGGCTAACAATGAGCAGTTCTTC	CASSQSPGQANNEQFF
TRBV5-6	TRBJ2-2	-	-	TGTGCCAGCAGCCCCGGGTCCGACACCGGGGAGCTGTTTTTT	CASSPGSDTGELFF
TRBV7-2	TRBJ2-1	many	TRBD2	TGTGCCAGCAGCCGGGGACTAGCGGTAGACAATGAGCAGTTCTTC	CASSRGLAVDNEQFF
TRBV4-2	TRBJ1-6	few	TRBD1	TGTGCCAGCAGCCAGAAACACCCAGGGGGATCCTATAATTCACCCCTCCACTTT	CASSQKHPGGSYNSPLHF
TRBV4-1	TRBJ2-3	few	-	TGCGCCAGCAGCCAAGTAGGGCCAGGGGGCACAGATACGCAGTATTTT	CASSQVGPGGTDTQYF
TRBV5-1	TRBJ2-7	-	-	TGCGCCAGCAGCTTGGCCGTAGTGCGGGGGCCGGGTGATGAGCAGTACTTC	CASSLAVVRGPGDEQYF
TRBV7-6	TRBJ2-2	-	-	TGTGCCAGCATGGGGGACAACACCGGGGAGCTGTTTTTT	CASMGDNTGELFF
TRBV2	TRBJ2-1	-	-	TGTGCCAGCAGTGGTCTGAGGAGGTCCTACAATGAGCAGTTCTTC	CASSGLRRSYNEQFF
TRBV7-6	TRBJ2-7	-	TRBD1	TGTGCCAGCAGCTCCAACTATGACAGGGGGGTCTACGAGCAGTACTTC	CASSSNYDRGVYEQYF
TRBV7-8	TRBJ1-1	many	-	TGTGCCAGCAGCAAAGACGGCTATTTGAATTCTGAAGCTTTCTTT	CASSKDGYLNSEAFF
TRBV9	TRBJ2-3	-	-	TGTGCCAGCAGCTCAGAGGGGGGGGCAGACACAGATACGCAGTATTTT	CASSSEGGADTDTQYF
TRBV7-2	TRBJ1-1	few	-	TGTGCCAGCAACTGGGGGGGGCCTGAAGCTTTCTTT	CASNWGGPEAFF
TRBV5-1	TRBJ2-7	once	TRBD1	TGCGCCAGCAGCTTGCCACGGGAAGGGGGCACCTACGAGCAGTACTTC	CASSLPREGGTYEQYF
TRBV7-6	TRBJ2-7	many	TRBD1	TGTGCCAGCAGCTTATCCCCAGTGAGGGACAGCTCCTACGAGCAGTACTTC	CASSLSPVRDSSYEQYF
TRBV12-3/TRBV12-4	TRBJ1-5	few	-	TGTGCCAGCAGTTCCGGGACAAGCAATCAGCCCCAGCATTTT	CASSSGTSNQPQHF
TRBV12-3/TRBV12-4	TRBJ1-1	few	-	TGTGCCAGCAGTTTCTTCGACGCTGAAGCTTTCTTT	CASSFFDAEAFF
TRBV6-2/TRBV6-3	TRBJ1-2	-	-	TGTGCCAGCACCTCAGATTACTATGGCTACACCTTC	CASTSDYYGYTF
TRBV3-1	TRBJ1-5	few	TRBD1	TGTGCCAGCAGCCTGGGACAGGGAGGTTTGCAGCCCCAGCATTTT	CASSLGQGGLQPQHF
TRBV19	TRBJ2-1	-	TRBD2	TGTGCCAGTAGCGCGACTAGCGGAATCTACAATGAGCAGTTCTTC	CASSATSGIYNEQFF
TRBV27	TRBJ1-6	many	-	TGTGCCAGCAGCACCACAGGGCTCTATAATTCACCCCTCCACTTT	CASSTTGLYNSPLHF
TRBV7-4	TRBJ1-1	-	-	TGTGCCAGCAGCTTTATGAGTTCTCCCTTCCGTAAAGCTTTCTTT	CASSFMSSPFRKAFF
TRBV27	TRBJ1-2	-	-	TGTGCCAGCAGTTTATTGGGGGGCTATGGCTACACCTTC	CASSLLGGYGYTF
TRBV4-1	TRBJ2-1	few	-	TGCGCCAGCAGCCAGGGGAGGACGGCGACCGACAATGAGCAGTTCTTC	CASSQGRTATDNEQFF
TRBV6-1	TRBJ2-2	few	TRBD2	TGTGCCAGCAGGCCCGGGGGGGTGAAAGGCACCGGGGAGCTGTTTTTT	CASRPGGVKGTGELFF
TRBV7-9	TRBJ1-1	-	TRBD1	TGTGCCAGCAGCCCGGGACAGGGGAACGAAGCTTTCTTT	CASSPGQGNEAFF
TRBV7-9	TRBJ2-5	many	TRBD2	TGTGCCAGCAGCTTAGGGGGGGGACACCAAGAGACCCAGTACTTC	CASSLGGGHQETQYF
TRBV11-1	TRBJ2-7	many	TRBD2	TGTGCCAGCAGCTTAGCCCCCCTGACTAGCGGGGCCTACGAGCAGTACTTC	CASSLAPLTSGAYEQYF
TRBV4-1	TRBJ2-1	-	TRBD2	TGCGCCAGCAGCCAAGGGTCTAGCGGGGGGTACAATGAGCAGTTCTTC	CASSQGSSGGYNEQFF